This T cell receptor (beta chain) was recovered during a study of cytomegalovirus exposure and HLA in healthy donors. Study-level findings and limits: A list of 164 TCR beta chains associated with cytomegalovirus was given. Common viral pathogens were later found to be apparently linked to several of the most significant clusters.

The primer mix had 60 Vbeta and 13 Jbeta primers. The assay was immunoSEQ multiplex PCR, and TCRdb's table has in-frame clones only and misses some. The sample has some 130,000 clones. Concerning this clone: Antigen unknown.

Germline trimming cut 2 bases from V and 4 bases from J; bases unmatched to any gene: 3. Germline CDR1 MGHRA, CDR2 YSYEKL. This CDR3 comprises 15 residues. The V and J genes are TRBV4-1 and TRBJ1-4, with 8 positions matching TRBD1. The specimen was PBMCs. The origin of this receptor is a woman aged 40 to 50 in good health and CMV-seronegative. In DNA form, the CDR3 reads TGCGCCAGCAGCCAACTACAGGGGGGTAATGAAAAACTGTTTTTT. Its protein product is CASSQLQGGNEKLFF.